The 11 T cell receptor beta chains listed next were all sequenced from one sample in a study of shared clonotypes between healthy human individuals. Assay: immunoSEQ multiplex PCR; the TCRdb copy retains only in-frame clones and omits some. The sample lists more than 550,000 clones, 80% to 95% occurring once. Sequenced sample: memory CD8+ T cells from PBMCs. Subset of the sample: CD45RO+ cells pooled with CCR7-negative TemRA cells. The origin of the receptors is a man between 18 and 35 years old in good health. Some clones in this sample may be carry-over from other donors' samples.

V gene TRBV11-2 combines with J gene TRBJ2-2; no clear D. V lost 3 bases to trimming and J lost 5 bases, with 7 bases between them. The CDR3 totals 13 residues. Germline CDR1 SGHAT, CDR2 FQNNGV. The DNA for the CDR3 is TGTGCCAGCAGCTTTAACCCTACCGGGGAGCTGTTTTTT. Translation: CASSFNPTGELFF.

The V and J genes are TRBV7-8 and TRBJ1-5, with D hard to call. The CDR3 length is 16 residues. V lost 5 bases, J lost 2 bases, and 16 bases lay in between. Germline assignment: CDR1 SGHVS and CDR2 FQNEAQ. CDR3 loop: CASSAYIAGGNQPQHF. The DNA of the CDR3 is TGTGCCAGCAGCGCGTATATTGCGGGAGGCAATCAGCCCCAGCATTTT. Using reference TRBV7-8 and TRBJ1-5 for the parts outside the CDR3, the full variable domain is GAGVSQSPRYKVAKRGQDVALRCDPISGHVSLFWYQQALGQGPEFLTYFQNEAQLDKSGLPSDRFFAERPEGSVSTLKIQRTQQEDSAVYLCASSAYIAGGNQPQHFGDGTRLSIL.

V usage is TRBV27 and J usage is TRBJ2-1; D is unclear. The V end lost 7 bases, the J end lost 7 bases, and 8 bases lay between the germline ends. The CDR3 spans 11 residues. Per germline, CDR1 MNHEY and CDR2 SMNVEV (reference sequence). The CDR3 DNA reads TGTGCCAGCACGTCCGGGAATGAGCAGTTCTTC. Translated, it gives CASTSGNEQFF.

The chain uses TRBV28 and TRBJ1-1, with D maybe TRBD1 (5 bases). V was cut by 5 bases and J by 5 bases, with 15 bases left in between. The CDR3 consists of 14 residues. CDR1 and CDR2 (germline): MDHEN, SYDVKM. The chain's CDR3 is CASSIIQWGTEAFF. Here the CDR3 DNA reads TGTGCCAGCAGTATAATCCAATGGGGGACTGAAGCTTTCTTT.

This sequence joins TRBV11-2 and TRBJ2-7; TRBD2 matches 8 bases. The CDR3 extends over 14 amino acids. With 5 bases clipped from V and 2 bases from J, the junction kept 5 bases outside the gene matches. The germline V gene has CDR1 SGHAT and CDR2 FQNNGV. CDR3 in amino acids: CASSPGRGPYEQYF. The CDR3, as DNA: TGTGCCAGCAGCCCCGGGAGGGGACCCTACGAGCAGTACTTC.

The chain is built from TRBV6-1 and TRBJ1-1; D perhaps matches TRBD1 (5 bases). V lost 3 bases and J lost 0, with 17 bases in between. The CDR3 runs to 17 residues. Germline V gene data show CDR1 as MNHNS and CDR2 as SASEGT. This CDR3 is CASSDPRGRALNTEAFF. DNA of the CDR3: TGTGCCAGCAGTGACCCCCGGGGCAGAGCACTGAACACTGAAGCTTTCTTT.

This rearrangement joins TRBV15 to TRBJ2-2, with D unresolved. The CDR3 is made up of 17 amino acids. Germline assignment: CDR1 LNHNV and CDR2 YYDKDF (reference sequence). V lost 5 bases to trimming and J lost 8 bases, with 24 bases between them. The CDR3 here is CATSDSVATERFGELFF. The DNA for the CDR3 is TGTGCCACCAGCGATTCGGTGGCGACGGAGCGCTTTGGGGAGCTGTTTTTT.

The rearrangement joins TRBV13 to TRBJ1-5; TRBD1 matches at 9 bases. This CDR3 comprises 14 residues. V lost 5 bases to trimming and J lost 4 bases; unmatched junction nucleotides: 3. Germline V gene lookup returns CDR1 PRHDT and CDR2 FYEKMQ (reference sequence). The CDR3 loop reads CASSVGTGNQPQHF. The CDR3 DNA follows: TGTGCCAGCAGCGTGGGGACAGGGAATCAGCCCCAGCATTTT. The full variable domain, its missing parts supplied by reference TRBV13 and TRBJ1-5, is AAGVIQSPRHLIKEKRETATLKCYPIPRHDTVYWYQQGPGQDPQFLISFYEKMQSDKGSIPDRFSAQQFSDYHSELNMSSLELGDSALYFCASSVGTGNQPQHFGDGTRLSIL.

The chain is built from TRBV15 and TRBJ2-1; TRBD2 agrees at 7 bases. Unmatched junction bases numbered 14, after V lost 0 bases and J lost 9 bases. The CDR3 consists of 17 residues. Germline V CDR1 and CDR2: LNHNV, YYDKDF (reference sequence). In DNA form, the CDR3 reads TGTGCCACCAGCAGAGATCAAGGCGGGAGCTCTCGGTTTGAGCAGTTCTTC. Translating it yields CATSRDQGGSSRFEQFF.

The CDR3 region has the DNA TGTGCCAGCAGTGACTCGACAGGGGGAAAATCACCCCTCCACTTT. This translates into CASSDSTGGKSPLHF. The chain carries TRBV2 and TRBJ1-6, with 9 bases matching TRBD1. Germline V lookup: CDR1 SNHLY, CDR2 FYNNEI. The CDR3 length is 15 residues. The V segment lost 3 bases and the J segment 10 bases; nucleotides outside the gene matches: 7.

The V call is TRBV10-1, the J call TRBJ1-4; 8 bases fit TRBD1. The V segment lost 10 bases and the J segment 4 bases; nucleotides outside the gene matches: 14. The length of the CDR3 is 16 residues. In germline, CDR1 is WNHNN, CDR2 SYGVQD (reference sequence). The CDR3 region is CATGRGLLLLNEKLFF. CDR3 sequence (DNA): TGCGCCACGGGCAGGGGGCTCCTACTCCTTAATGAAAAACTGTTTTTT.